Listed below are T cell receptor beta chains from one sample, sequenced in a study of blood T cell repertoires in COVID-19. Some clones are missing from TCRdb's copy, which holds only in-frame ones; the method was immunoSEQ multiplex PCR. The profile shows 20,000 to 25,000 clones, around 80% of them singletons. The sequencing sample was made of peripheral blood. These TCRs come from a woman older than 75 with acute or convalescent COVID-19. Each CDR3 is given with its conserved first and last residue. A row's size may be missing; if present it is once, few, many or a size class.

j_gene: TRBJ1-1; v_gene: TRBV5-1; abundance: once; CDR3aa: CASSLEGRGLDTEAFF
j_gene: TRBJ1-4; v_gene: TRBV18; abundance: .; CDR3aa: CASSPEAAPYEKLFF
j_gene: TRBJ1-3; v_gene: TRBV5-1; abundance: .; CDR3aa: CASSSDSGSGNTIYF
j_gene: TRBJ1-1; v_gene: TRBV18; abundance: .; CDR3aa: CASSVRQERTEAFF
j_gene: TRBJ1-1; v_gene: TRBV10-3; abundance: .; CDR3aa: CAIRRGQGEGTEAFF
j_gene: TRBJ1-2; v_gene: TRBV4-2; abundance: .; CDR3aa: CASSQDRAGQNRYTF
j_gene: TRBJ1-2; v_gene: TRBV5-8; abundance: once; CDR3aa: CASSSLGTAYGYTF
j_gene: TRBJ1-1; v_gene: TRBV7-6; abundance: .; CDR3aa: CASSQMTGGDTEAFF
j_gene: TRBJ1-1; v_gene: TRBV29-1; abundance: .; CDR3aa: CSAEGGLTEAFF
j_gene: TRBJ1-2; v_gene: TRBV6-8; abundance: .; CDR3aa: CASSTPEQGAVDYGYTF
j_gene: TRBJ1-1; v_gene: TRBV7-9; abundance: .; CDR3aa: CASSLGQGHTEAFF
j_gene: TRBJ2-5; v_gene: TRBV7-2; abundance: .; CDR3aa: CASSFGGGIQETQYF
j_gene: TRBJ2-3; v_gene: TRBV7-6; abundance: once; CDR3aa: CASSLVGPAGGSTDTQYF
j_gene: TRBJ2-2; v_gene: TRBV6-1; abundance: .; CDR3aa: CASSEELRGRNTGELFF
j_gene: TRBJ1-1; v_gene: TRBV5-6; abundance: .; CDR3aa: CASSPGGWDTEAFF
j_gene: TRBJ1-2; v_gene: TRBV6-5; abundance: .; CDR3aa: CASSTGTGVSYTF
j_gene: TRBJ1-1; v_gene: TRBV12-5; abundance: .; CDR3aa: CASGLVLFPGLNTEAFF
j_gene: TRBJ2-7; v_gene: TRBV19; abundance: .; CDR3aa: CASSTSGSEQYF
j_gene: TRBJ2-7; v_gene: TRBV11-3; abundance: .; CDR3aa: CASSYTGSAYEQYF
j_gene: TRBJ2-5; v_gene: TRBV27; abundance: .; CDR3aa: CASSFRQGRETQYF
j_gene: TRBJ1-1; v_gene: TRBV7-9; abundance: .; CDR3aa: CASSPGQGAGTEAFF
j_gene: TRBJ1-6; v_gene: TRBV5-4; abundance: .; CDR3aa: CASSAARGQDNSPLHF
j_gene: TRBJ2-1; v_gene: TRBV5-5; abundance: .; CDR3aa: CASSLRVQGSNEQFF
j_gene: TRBJ1-5; v_gene: TRBV6-2/TRBV6-3; abundance: .; CDR3aa: CASSYPTNRGDQPQHF